The clone carrying this T cell receptor (beta chain) was detected only a few times. The antigen remains unidentified. Arm-PCR of CDR3 regions and iRepertoire HTBI primers were used to build TCR beta libraries. One entry per CDR3 protein, called by TCRdb with MiXCR from the multiplex PCR reads. The table shows approximately 400,000 distinct CDR3 sequences, with under 25% occurring only once. Time point indicated: persistent/refractory GD, antithyroid drugs over 5 years with positive TRAb. Following extraction of RNA from PBMCs, that RNA was used to make the TCR library. Patients met American Thyroid Association criteria for Graves' disease. The entry originates in a study of regulatory T cells in long-lasting Graves disease. Study-wide findings and caveats: The study found lower TCR diversity in persistent Graves' patients than in newly diagnosed ones.

This CDR3 contains 15 residues. CDR1 is MNHNS and CDR2 is SASEGT in the germline V gene. The V and J ends lost 3 bases and 0 bases respectively, with 6 bases between them. The starting material was peripheral blood mononuclear cells (PBMCs), obtained when the disease was refractory, from a patient treated with antithyroid drugs. V usage is TRBV6-1 and J usage is TRBJ2-6, with D tentatively TRBD2 (5 bases). The TCR sequence derives from a female donor with Graves disease. The DNA of the CDR3 is TGTGCCAGCAGTGATAGCGCCTCTGGGGCCAACGTCCTGACTTTC. Protein sequence: CASSDSASGANVLTF.